The clone carrying this TCR beta chain has a count of ten or more. Its target is not known. This sample is part of a study of spatial heterogeneity in lung cancer. Findings and caveats of the study: Ubiquitous expanded tumor TCRs showed up in blood more at resection than follow-up.

Time point of the sample: sample taken at primary tumor resection. Whole RNA from tumor, nontumor lung or frozen PBMC was sequenced unsorted. TCR cDNA molecules were tagged individually, and each one carried a unique molecular identifier. A single record per CDR3 protein comes from TCRdb applying MiXCR to the 5' RACE reads. This sample has about 38,000 distinct CDR3 sequences, with 6.5% to 9.5% found just once. The length of the CDR3 is 16 residues. Per germline, CDR1 MNHEY and CDR2 SMNVEV (reference sequence). The J segment lost 6 bases and the V segment lost 0 bases, leaving 8 bases of the junction unmatched.

The clonotype comes from a male donor with early-stage non-small cell lung cancer. Material: PBMCs, obtained at surgery. V gene TRBV27 combines with J gene TRBJ1-2; 9 nucleotides match TRBD1. The chain's CDR3 is CASSLSGQGARDGYTF. The CDR3 region has the DNA TGTGCCAGCAGTTTATCGGGACAGGGAGCCCGGGATGGCTACACCTTC.